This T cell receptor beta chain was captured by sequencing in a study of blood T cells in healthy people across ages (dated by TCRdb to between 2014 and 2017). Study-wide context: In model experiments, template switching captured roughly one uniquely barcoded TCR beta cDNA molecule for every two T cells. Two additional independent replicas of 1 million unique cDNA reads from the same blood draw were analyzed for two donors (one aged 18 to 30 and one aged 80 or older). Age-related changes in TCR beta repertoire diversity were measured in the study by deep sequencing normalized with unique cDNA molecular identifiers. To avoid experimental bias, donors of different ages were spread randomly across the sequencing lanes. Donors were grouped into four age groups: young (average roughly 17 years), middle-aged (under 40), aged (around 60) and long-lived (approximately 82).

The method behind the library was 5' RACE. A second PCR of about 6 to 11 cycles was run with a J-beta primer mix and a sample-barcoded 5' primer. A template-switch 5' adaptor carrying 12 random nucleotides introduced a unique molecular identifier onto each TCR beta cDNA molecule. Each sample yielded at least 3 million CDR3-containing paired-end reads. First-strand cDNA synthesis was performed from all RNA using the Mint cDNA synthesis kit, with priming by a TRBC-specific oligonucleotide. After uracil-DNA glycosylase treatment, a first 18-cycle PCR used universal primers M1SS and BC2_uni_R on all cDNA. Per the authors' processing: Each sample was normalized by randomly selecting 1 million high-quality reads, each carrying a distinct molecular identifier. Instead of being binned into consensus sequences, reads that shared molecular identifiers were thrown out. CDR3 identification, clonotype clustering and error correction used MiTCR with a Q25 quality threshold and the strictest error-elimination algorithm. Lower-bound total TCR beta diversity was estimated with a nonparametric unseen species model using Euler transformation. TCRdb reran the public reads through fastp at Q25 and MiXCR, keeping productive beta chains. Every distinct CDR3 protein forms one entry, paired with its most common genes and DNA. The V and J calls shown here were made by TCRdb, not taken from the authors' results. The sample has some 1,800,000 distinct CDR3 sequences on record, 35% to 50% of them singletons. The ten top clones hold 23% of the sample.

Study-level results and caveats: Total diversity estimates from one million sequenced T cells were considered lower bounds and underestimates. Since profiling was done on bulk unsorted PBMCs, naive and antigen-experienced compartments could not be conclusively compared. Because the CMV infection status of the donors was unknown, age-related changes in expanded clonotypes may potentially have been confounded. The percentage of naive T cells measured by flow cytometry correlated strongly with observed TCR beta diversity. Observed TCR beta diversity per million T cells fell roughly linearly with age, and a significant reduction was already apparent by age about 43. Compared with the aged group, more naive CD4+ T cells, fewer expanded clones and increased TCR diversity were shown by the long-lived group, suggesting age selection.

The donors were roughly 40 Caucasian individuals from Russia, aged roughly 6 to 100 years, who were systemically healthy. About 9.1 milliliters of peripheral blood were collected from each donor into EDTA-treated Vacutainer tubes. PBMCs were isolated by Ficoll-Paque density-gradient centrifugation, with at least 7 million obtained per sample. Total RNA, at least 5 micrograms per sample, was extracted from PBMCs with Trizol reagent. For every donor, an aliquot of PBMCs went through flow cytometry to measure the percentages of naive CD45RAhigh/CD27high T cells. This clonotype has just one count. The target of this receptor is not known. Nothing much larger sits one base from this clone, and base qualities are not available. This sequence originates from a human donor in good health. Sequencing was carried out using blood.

The DNA sequence is as follows: TGTGCCAGCAGCTCTGACAGGGATCAACCCTATGGCTACACCTTC. It translates to CASSSDRDQPYGYTF. The receptor chain draws on TRBV5-6 and TRBJ1-2; TRBD1 matches 7 bases in the middle. Trimming removed 3 bases from V and 4 bases from J; the gene matches leave 9 bases unexplained. The CDR3 runs 15 residues from the cysteine to the phenylalanine. The entry retains the CDR3 DNA only, 45 bases that are in frame from base 1. The germline V gene specifies SGHDT as CDR1 and YYEEEE as CDR2.